These 27 T cell receptor beta chains originate from one sample sequenced in a study of control samples from healthy donors and cancer patients. Using immunoSEQ multiplex PCR, the repertoire was profiled, and TCRdb retains in-frame clones only, with some absent. The sample includes 140,000 or so clones, more than 85% of them seen just once. The sequencing input was blood. Receptors were obtained from a man younger than 40 in good health.

The chain is built from TRBV19 and TRBJ1-2, with D unresolved. The CDR3 spans 13 residues. Trimming took 2 bases from V and 7 from J, leaving 11 bases between them. Germline V lookup: CDR1 LNHDA, CDR2 SQIVND (reference sequence). This CDR3 is CASSIFSLRGYTF. For the CDR3, the DNA is TGTGCCAGTAGTATATTCTCTCTCCGTGGCTACACCTTC.

This rearrangement joins TRBV7-9 to TRBJ2-7; D is undetermined. Between the trimmed V and J ends, which lost 2 bases and 4 bases, there was a span of 6 bases. Germline V gives CDR1 SEHNR, CDR2 FQNEAQ (reference sequence). This CDR3 has 12 amino acids. The CDR3 DNA sequence: TGTGCCAGCAGCTTAAAACAATACGAGCAGTACTTC. Protein product: CASSLKQYEQYF. The full variable domain, in which reference TRBV7-9 and TRBJ2-7 provide the parts outside the CDR3, is DTGVSQNPRHKITKRGQNVTFRCDPISEHNRLYWYRQTLGQGPEFLTYFQNEAQLEKSRLLSDRFSAERPKGSFSTLEIQRTEQGDSAMYLCASSLKQYEQYFGPGTRLTVT.

The chain uses TRBV7-9 and TRBJ1-1; D remains ambiguous. There are 12 residues in the CDR3. Between the trimmed V and J ends, which lost 6 bases and 5 bases, there was a span of 10 bases. The germline V gene encodes CDR1 SEHNR and CDR2 FQNEAQ (reference sequence). CDR3 in amino acids: CASSFSGTEAFF. The CDR3 region has the DNA TGTGCCAGCAGTTTTTCCGGGACTGAAGCTTTCTTT.

This clone appeared a few times. V usage is TRBV7-9 and J usage is TRBJ2-1; 9 nucleotides agree with TRBD2. The CDR3 sequence is 14 residues long. The germline V gene encodes CDR1 SEHNR and CDR2 FQNEAQ (reference sequence). V lost 1 base and J lost 9; bases outside the gene matches: 4. The CDR3 here is CASSLVRGGLEQFF. The CDR3 DNA sequence: TGTGCCAGCAGCTTAGTGCGGGGGGGCCTTGAGCAGTTCTTC.

The V call is TRBV5-4, the J call TRBJ2-1, with 8 bases lining up with TRBD1. Trimming cost V 10 bases and J 5 bases; bases outside gene matches: 11. The CDR3 totals 14 residues. Looked up from germline, CDR1 is SGHNT and CDR2 is YYREEE (reference sequence). This chain's CDR3 is CAAKPTGDHNEQFF. The CDR3 nucleotides are TGTGCCGCGAAACCGACAGGGGACCACAATGAGCAGTTCTTC.

This clone has only one observation. The V call is TRBV28, the J call TRBJ2-5, with 9 nucleotides matching TRBD1. V lost 3 bases, J lost 5 bases, and 10 bases stayed unmatched. In germline, CDR1 is MDHEN, CDR2 SYDVKM. This CDR3 comprises 16 residues. This chain's CDR3 is CASSFQWDRVDETQYF. DNA for the CDR3: TGTGCCAGCAGTTTTCAATGGGACAGGGTGGATGAGACCCAGTACTTC. The whole variable domain, remainder taken from reference TRBV28 and TRBJ2-5, is DVKVTQSSRYLVKRTGEKVFLECVQDMDHENMFWYRQDPGLGLRLIYFSYDVKMKEKGDIPEGYSVSREKKERFSLILESASTNQTSMYLCASSFQWDRVDETQYFGPGTRLLVL.

This CDR3 is CATQQGAYEQYF. In DNA form, the CDR3 reads TGTGCCACTCAACAGGGAGCCTACGAGCAGTACTTC. J is TRBJ2-7 and V is TRBV19; the D gene is possibly TRBD1 (6 bases). Germline loops: CDR1 LNHDA, CDR2 SQIVND (reference sequence). This CDR3 is built from 12 residues. V was cut by 10 bases and J by 2 bases, with 12 bases left in between.

In its sample, this clone was seen once. The chain carries TRBV19 and TRBJ2-3, with 7 bases aligning to TRBD1. CDR1 and CDR2 from the germline V gene are LNHDA and SQIVND (reference sequence). The CDR3 is made up of 13 amino acids. V gave up 4 bases and J gave up 3 bases; unmatched junction bases: 1. The CDR3 loop reads CASSTTGTDTQYF. DNA of the CDR3: TGTGCCAGTAGTACGACAGGGACAGATACGCAGTATTTT.

This clone was counted a single time. In nucleotides, the CDR3 is TGTGCCACCCCAGGCGGGACACACGTGGGACTACCCATTGGGGGGTTCTTC. It specifies CATPGGTHVGLPIGGFF. The rearrangement uses TRBV19 and TRBJ2-1; TRBD2 might be the D (7 bases). This CDR3 is 17 amino acids long. Germline V gene data show CDR1 as LNHDA and CDR2 as SQIVND (reference sequence). Trimming cost V 10 bases and J 15 bases, with 37 bases left between them.

The rearrangement joins TRBV10-1 to TRBJ1-2; no definite D call. Germline V CDR1 and CDR2: WNHNN, SYGVQD (reference sequence). The CDR3 length is 13 residues. V lost 4 bases and J lost 1, with 7 bases in between. The CDR3 protein is CASSVSVNYGYTF. CDR3 nucleotide sequence: TGCGCCAGCAGTGTCTCCGTTAACTATGGCTACACCTTC.

The V gene is TRBV19, the J gene TRBJ2-1; D is unclear. The CDR3 has 11 amino acids. The V end lost 9 bases, the J end lost 4 bases, and 7 bases lay between the germline ends. The germline V gene has CDR1 LNHDA and CDR2 SQIVND (reference sequence). The CDR3 reads CASSYYNEQFF. In DNA form, the CDR3 reads TGTGCCAGCTCGTATTACAATGAGCAGTTCTTC.

The chain joins TRBV7-3 to TRBJ2-3, with D possibly matching TRBD1 (5 bases). The CDR3 is made up of 14 amino acids. Per the germline V gene, CDR1 is SGHTA and CDR2 is FQGTGA. V shed 2 bases and J shed 5 bases, with 11 bases lying between them. This CDR3 is CASSLAPGIDTQYF. CDR3 in DNA: TGTGCCAGCAGCTTAGCGCCAGGGATAGATACGCAGTATTTT.

V and J are TRBV27 and TRBJ2-7; a weak D match, TRBD2 (5 bases). Trimming stripped 4 bases from V and 7 bases from J, with 11 bases between. CDR1 and CDR2 from the germline V gene are MNHEY and SMNVEV (reference sequence). This CDR3 is built from 12 residues. CDR3 region: CASSSGIEEQYF. For the CDR3, the DNA is TGTGCCAGCAGTTCCGGGATTGAGGAGCAGTACTTC.

The V call is TRBV28, the J call TRBJ2-3, with D uncertain. V was clipped by 2 bases and J by 0 bases, with 9 bases between them. There are 15 residues in the CDR3. Germline V CDR1 and CDR2: MDHEN, SYDVKM. CDR3 sequence reads: CASSLRQDSTDTQYF. The CDR3 DNA reads as TGTGCCAGCAGTTTAAGGCAGGACAGCACAGATACGCAGTATTTT.

V gene TRBV7-6 combines with J gene TRBJ2-3; TRBD2 might be the D (6 bases). Germline V gene lookup returns CDR1 SGHVS and CDR2 FNYEAQ. This CDR3 contains 12 residues. V gave up 4 bases and J gave up 6 bases, with 8 bases separating them. The CDR3 DNA follows: TGTGCCAGCAGCTGGGCGGGGGATACGCAGTATTTT. It is translated as CASSWAGDTQYF.

This chain links TRBV7-2 with TRBJ1-5; 8 positions agree with TRBD1. This CDR3 spans 16 amino acids. Germline CDR1 reads SGHTA; CDR2 reads FQGNSA. Trimming removed 1 base from V and 3 bases from J; junction bases left unmatched: 5. Here the CDR3 DNA reads TGTGCCAGCAGCTTAGAGGGGACAGGTGACAATCAGCCCCAGCATTTT. Its protein is CASSLEGTGDNQPQHF.

The chain combines TRBV3-1 (or the pseudogene TRBV3-2) with TRBJ2-7; the D call may be TRBD1 or TRBD2 (5 bases each). Germline V gene lookup returns CDR1 LGHDT and CDR2 YNNKEL (reference sequence). Trimming pared 4 bases from V and 3 bases from J, leaving 16 bases between. The length of the CDR3 is 15 residues. This chain's CDR3 is CASSPQQGGFYEQYF. CDR3 nucleotide sequence: TGTGCCAGCAGCCCCCAGCAGGGCGGGTTCTACGAGCAGTACTTC.

The chain recombines TRBV6-1 with TRBJ1-1; 9 positions match TRBD1. The length of the CDR3 is 19 residues. CDR1 and CDR2 from the germline V gene are MNHNS and SASEGT. Losses at the gene ends were 2 bases for V and 0 bases for J; bases not matched to a gene: 13. CDR3 coding DNA: TGTGCCAGCAGTGAAAGGTGGGACAGGGTGGTCCCTATGAACACTGAAGCTTTCTTT. It codes for CASSERWDRVVPMNTEAFF.

The gene calls are TRBV5-6 and TRBJ1-1, with D unclear. This CDR3 comprises 13 residues. Per germline, CDR1 SGHDT and CDR2 YYEEEE. V was shortened by 1 base and J by 1 base, with 5 bases between the two germline ends. DNA of the CDR3: TGTGCCAGCAGCTTGCTGGGGAACACTGAAGCTTTCTTT. This codes for CASSLLGNTEAFF.

The chain couples TRBV28 to TRBJ1-4; 9 bases agree with TRBD1. CDR1 MDHEN and CDR2 SYDVKM come from the germline V gene. With V trimmed by 5 bases and J by 8 bases, 6 bases remained unmatched. CDR3 length: 14 residues. The CDR3 DNA reads TGTGCCAGCAGTGTTACAGGGGGCTTCGAAAAACTGTTTTTT. It encodes CASSVTGGFEKLFF.

The genes are TRBV5-5 and TRBJ1-1; maybe TRBD1 (5 bases). The CDR3 has 15 residues. Germline V lookup: CDR1 SGHKS, CDR2 YYEKEE (reference sequence). Trimming removed 0 bases at V and 5 bases at J, with 14 bases between. CDR3 protein: CASSLGAGKGTEAFF. As DNA, the CDR3 is TGTGCCAGCAGCTTGGGCGCAGGGAAAGGAACTGAAGCTTTCTTT.

The J gene is TRBJ2-7, the V gene TRBV2; TRBD2 matches 7 bases. CDR3 length: 13 residues. With V trimmed by 11 bases and J by 3 bases, 10 bases remained unmatched. Germline V gene lookup returns CDR1 SNHLY and CDR2 FYNNEI. CDR3 amino acids: CAGLKAGVYEQYF. CDR3 bases: TGTGCCGGACTCAAGGCGGGGGTCTACGAGCAGTACTTC.

The J gene is TRBJ1-1, the V gene TRBV11-2; possible D gene TRBD1, 6 bases. V was trimmed by 1 base and J by 4 bases, leaving 22 bases between them. Germline V gene lookup returns CDR1 SGHAT and CDR2 FQNNGV. The CDR3 spans 18 residues. This CDR3 reads CASSLAFRLGGQSTEAFF. The DNA of the CDR3 is TGTGCCAGCAGCTTAGCTTTTCGCTTAGGGGGGCAGAGCACTGAAGCTTTCTTT. Variable domain in full (rest from reference TRBV11-2 and TRBJ1-1): EAGVAQSPRYKIIEKRQSVAFWCNPISGHATLYWYQQILGQGPKLLIQFQNNGVVDDSQLPKDRFSAERLKGVDSTLKIQPAKLEDSAVYLCASSLAFRLGGQSTEAFFGQGTRLTVV.

V is TRBV5-4 and J is TRBJ1-4, with D hard to call. This CDR3 spans 13 amino acids. Germline CDR1 SGHNT, CDR2 YYREEE (reference sequence). Trimming took off 1 base at V and 3 bases at J, with 4 bases between the two ends. The CDR3 sequence is CASSLSSNEKLFF. The CDR3 coding sequence is TGTGCCAGCAGCTTGTCGTCTAATGAAAAACTGTTTTTT.

The chain employs TRBV2 and TRBJ2-3; TRBD2 matches 11 bases. Trimming at V came to 2 bases and at J to 7 bases, leaving 14 bases not matched to a gene. Germline assignment: CDR1 SNHLY and CDR2 FYNNEI. This CDR3 comprises 18 residues. CDR3 sequence reads: CASSEFPSGGSTPNTQYF. CDR3 nucleotides: TGTGCCAGCAGTGAATTCCCTAGCGGGGGGTCCACTCCTAATACGCAGTATTTT.

This clone was seen a handful of times. The chain links TRBV24-1 to TRBJ2-1; TRBD2 matches at 7 bases. With 4 bases clipped from V and 1 base from J, the junction kept 6 bases outside the gene matches. The CDR3 runs to 16 residues. The germline V gene encodes CDR1 KGHDR and CDR2 SFDVKD. CDR3 nucleotides: TGTGCCACCAGTGACCGGGGACTAACGTCCTACAATGAGCAGTTCTTC. It encodes CATSDRGLTSYNEQFF.

V usage is TRBV29-1 and J usage is TRBJ2-7, with 12 bases aligning to TRBD2. V was clipped by 6 bases and J by 1 base; unmatched bases: 19. Germline-derived CDR1 and CDR2 are SQVTM and ANQGSEA. The length of the CDR3 is 19 residues. In nucleotides, the CDR3 is TGCAGCGTAGTGCACTGGGGAGGACTAGCGGGGCGGAGGTCCTACGAGCAGTACTTC. It specifies CSVVHWGGLAGRRSYEQYF.